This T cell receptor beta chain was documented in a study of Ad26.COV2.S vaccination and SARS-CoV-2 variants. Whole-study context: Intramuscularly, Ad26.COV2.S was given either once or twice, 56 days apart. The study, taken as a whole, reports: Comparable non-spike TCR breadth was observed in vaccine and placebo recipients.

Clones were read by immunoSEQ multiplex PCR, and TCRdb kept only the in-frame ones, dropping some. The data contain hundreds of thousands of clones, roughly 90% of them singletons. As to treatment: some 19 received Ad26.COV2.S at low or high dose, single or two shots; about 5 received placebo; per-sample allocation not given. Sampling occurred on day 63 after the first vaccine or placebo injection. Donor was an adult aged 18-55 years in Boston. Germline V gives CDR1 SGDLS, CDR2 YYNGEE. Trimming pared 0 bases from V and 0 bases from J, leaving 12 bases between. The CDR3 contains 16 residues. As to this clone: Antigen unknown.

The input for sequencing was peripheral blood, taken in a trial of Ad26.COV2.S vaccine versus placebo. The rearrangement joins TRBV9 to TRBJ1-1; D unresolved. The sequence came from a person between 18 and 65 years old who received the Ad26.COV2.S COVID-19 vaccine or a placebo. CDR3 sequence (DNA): TGTGCCAGCAGCGTAGTCTCGAGCCACATGAACACTGAAGCTTTCTTT. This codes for CASSVVSSHMNTEAFF.